Presented here are 27 T cell receptor beta chains from one specimen sequenced in a study of Graves' ophthalmopathy and Graves' hyperthyroidism. RNA transcripts served as template for amplifying TCR beta CDR3 sequences. RT-PCR with HTBI primers came first, then second-round multiplex PCR. TCRdb reanalysed the multiplex PCR reads using MiXCR and keeps one entry per CDR3 protein. The sample holds hundreds of thousands of distinct CDR3 sequences; 15% are singletons and the top ten take 5.5% to 7%. The sequenced material came from peripheral blood. The receptors derive from a woman aged 18-29 years with stable Graves' hyperthyroidism.

This clonotype was counted ten times or more. The CDR3 loop is CSVFPRETQYF. The CDR3 nucleotides read TGCAGCGTTTTTCCTAGAGAGACCCAGTACTTC. V is TRBV29-1 and J is TRBJ2-5; the D is unclear. V was clipped by 5 bases and J by 4 bases, with 8 bases between them. CDR1 and CDR2 from the germline V gene are SQVTM and ANQGSEA. The CDR3 sequence is 11 residues long.

In its sample, this clonotype was seen a few times. This sequence joins TRBV20-1 and TRBJ2-7, with D possibly being TRBD2 (5 bases). The CDR3 extends over 12 amino acids. The V gene lost 5 bases and the J gene lost 3 bases, with 11 bases spanning the gap. Germline V gene data show CDR1 as DFQATT and CDR2 as SNEGSKA (reference sequence). CDR3 nucleotides: TGCAGTGCTGTCGGGATCAACTACGAGCAGTACTTC. Translating it yields CSAVGINYEQYF.

This clonotype showed up many times. The V call is TRBV2, the J call TRBJ2-2, with unresolved D. Between the trimmed V and J ends, which lost 0 bases and 4 bases, there was a span of 12 bases. This CDR3 contains 16 residues. Per the germline V gene, CDR1 is SNHLY and CDR2 is FYNNEI. As DNA, the CDR3 is TGTGCCAGCAGTGAAGCGCTAGTGGGTGGCACCGGGGAGCTGTTTTTT. Translating it yields CASSEALVGGTGELFF. Using reference TRBV2 and TRBJ2-2 for the parts outside the CDR3, the full variable domain is EPEVTQTPSHQVTQMGQEVILRCVPISNHLYFYWYRQILGQKVEFLVSFYNNEISEKSEIFDDQFSVERPDGSNFTLKIRSTKLEDSAMYFCASSEALVGGTGELFFGEGSRLTVL.

Details on this clonotype: A read error may explain this, as a much larger clone is one base away. The V call is TRBV6-1, the J call TRBJ2-7; D uncertain. With 7 bases removed from V and 2 bases from J, the gap between germline ends came to 12 bases. CDR3 length equals 13 residues. Germline lookup yields CDR1 MNHNS and CDR2 SASEGT. CDR3 DNA: TGTGCCAGCACCCCGTGGGCCACCTACGAGCAGTACTTC. Translation gives CASTPWATYEQYF.

Ten or more counts support this clonotype. The V gene is TRBV6-1, the J gene TRBJ1-5; D is unclear. The CDR3 spans 14 residues. CDR1 is MNHNS, CDR2 SASEGT, per germline. The V end lost 8 bases, the J end lost 1 base, and 12 bases lay between the germline ends. The CDR3 DNA reads as TGTGCCAGCTTTTTGCGGGAGAGCAATCAGCCCCAGCATTTT. The encoded protein is CASFLRESNQPQHF.

V usage is TRBV7-2 and J usage is TRBJ2-7, with TRBD2 matching 9 bases. Germline lookup yields CDR1 SGHTA and CDR2 FQGNSA. There are 14 residues in the CDR3. The J segment lost 12 bases and the V segment lost 1 base, leaving 10 bases of the junction unmatched. Written as DNA, the CDR3 is TGTGCCAGCAGCTTAGTGGCGGGGGGGCCTCAGTCGTACTTC. Protein: CASSLVAGGPQSYF.

This clonotype was counted at least ten times. The chain has TRBV20-1 and TRBJ1-5, with 7 bases identical to TRBD1. The length of the CDR3 is 14 residues. From germline, CDR1 is DFQATT and CDR2 SNEGSKA (reference sequence). V was clipped by 5 bases and J by 2 bases; unmatched bases: 6. The CDR3 loop reads CSAPDRDGNQPQHF. In nucleotides, the CDR3 is TGCAGTGCTCCTGACAGGGACGGCAATCAGCCCCAGCATTTT.

This clonotype was recorded at least ten times. The chain links TRBV12-3 or TRBV12-4 to TRBJ2-2; D is perhaps TRBD1 or TRBD2 (6 bases each). The V gene lost 8 bases and the J gene lost 0 bases, with 10 bases spanning the gap. This CDR3 has 14 amino acids. The CDR3 DNA reads as TGTGCCAGCGGGGGGCAAACGAACACCGGGGAGCTGTTTTTT. It translates to CASGGQTNTGELFF.

The chain is built from TRBV7-3 and TRBJ2-1, with 7 bases matching TRBD1. Germline CDR1 and CDR2: SGHTA and FQGTGA. The CDR3 contains 15 residues. V was clipped by 2 bases and J by 8 bases; unmatched bases: 9. CDR3 protein: CASSLDRVGMDEQFF. CDR3 coding DNA: TGTGCCAGCAGCTTAGACAGGGTAGGAATGGATGAGCAGTTCTTC. The entire variable domain, with the rest obtained from reference TRBV7-3 and TRBJ2-1, is as follows: GAGVSQTPSNKVTEKGKYVELRCDPISGHTALYWYRQSLGQGPEFLIYFQGTGAADDSGLPNDRFFAVRPEGSVSTLKIQRTERGDSAVYLCASSLDRVGMDEQFFGPGTRLTVL.

This clonotype came up many times. V usage is TRBV5-1 and J usage is TRBJ1-6; 8 bases map to TRBD1. Losses at the gene ends were 4 bases for V and 7 bases for J; bases not matched to a gene: 7. CDR1 SGHRS and CDR2 YFSETQ come from the germline V gene. The CDR3 spans 15 residues. CDR3 residues: CASSPGQGLNSPLHF. In DNA, the CDR3 is TGCGCCAGCAGCCCCGGACAGGGACTCAATTCACCCCTCCACTTT.

In this sample, this clonotype turned up many times. The chain uses TRBV6-1 and TRBJ1-5; TRBD1 aligns across 9 bases. V shed 6 bases, J shed 4 bases, and the junction held 7 bases outside the gene matches. The CDR3 runs to 15 residues. CDR1 MNHNS and CDR2 SASEGT come from the germline V gene. CDR3: CASRATGGSNQPQHF. As DNA, the CDR3 is TGTGCCAGCAGAGCCACAGGGGGCTCTAATCAGCCCCAGCATTTT.

There are many counts of this clonotype. The chain employs TRBV6-1 and TRBJ1-2; 10 nucleotides agree with TRBD1. This CDR3 contains 13 residues. Germline-derived CDR1 and CDR2 are MNHNS and SASEGT. J gave up 4 bases and V 8 bases, and 4 bases lay outside the gene matches. CDR3 nucleotide sequence: TGTGCCAGCGGCCGGGACAGGGGCTATGGCTACACCTTC. Encoded protein: CASGRDRGYGYTF.

Many counts were recorded for this clonotype. This chain uses TRBV24-1 with TRBJ1-5, with D perhaps matching TRBD1 (5 bases). The V end was cut by 9 bases, the J end by 3 bases, with 14 bases between. Germline values: CDR1 KGHDR, CDR2 SFDVKD. The CDR3 is 14 amino acids. CDR3 coding DNA: TGTGCCACCGGGAACGCAGGGAACAATCAGCCCCAGCATTTT. As protein: CATGNAGNNQPQHF.

A note on this clonotype: This may come from a read error, since a much larger clone is one base off. The chain joins TRBV19 to TRBJ2-7; the match to TRBD2 covers 10 bases. CDR3 length: 14 amino acids. In germline, CDR1 is LNHDA, CDR2 SQIVND (reference sequence). The CDR3 loop is CSSTPTSGPREQYF. The DNA for the CDR3 is TGTTCCAGTACCCCGACTAGCGGGCCCCGCGAGCAGTACTTC.

Turning to this clonotype: Being one base from a much bigger clone, this may be a read error. The chain is built from TRBV29-1 and TRBJ1-2; 9 bases fit TRBD1. The germline V gene has CDR1 SQVTM and CDR2 ANQGSEA. The CDR3 totals 13 residues. The ends lost 5 bases at V and 5 bases at J; junction bases unmatched: 6. The CDR3 DNA follows: TGCAGCGTTCCGGGACAGGGCCAATATGGCTACACCTTC. Translation: CSVPGQGQYGYTF.

In this sample, this clonotype turned up a few times. The gene calls are TRBV6-1 and TRBJ2-7, with TRBD1 identical over 7 bases. In germline, CDR1 is MNHNS, CDR2 SASEGT. This CDR3 spans 14 amino acids. V lost 6 bases and J lost 2; bases outside the gene matches: 7. The CDR3 DNA sequence: TGTGCCAGCAGACCTTCGACAGGGACCTACGAGCAGTACTTC. It codes for CASRPSTGTYEQYF.

This clonotype was detected only a few times. V and J are TRBV11-1 and TRBJ1-2; 7 bases map to TRBD1. Germline lookup yields CDR1 SGHAT and CDR2 FQDESV (reference sequence). V was clipped by 1 base and J by 3 bases; unmatched bases: 11. The CDR3 sequence is 17 residues long. DNA for the CDR3: TGTGCCAGCAGCTTAGGACAGGGTAGGGGCCCTTACTATGGCTACACCTTC. This encodes CASSLGQGRGPYYGYTF. The full variable domain, in which reference TRBV11-1 and TRBJ1-2 provide the parts outside the CDR3, is EAEVAQSPRYKITEKSQAVAFWCDPISGHATLYWYRQILGQGPELLVQFQDESVVDDSQLPKDRFSAERLKGVDSTLKIQPAELGDSAMYLCASSLGQGRGPYYGYTFGSGTRLTVV.

This clonotype has a handful of counts. The chain combines TRBV12-3 or TRBV12-4 with TRBJ2-7, with D possibly TRBD1 on 5 matching bases. Between the trimmed V and J ends, which lost 1 base and 2 bases, there was a span of 9 bases. The CDR3 is 14 amino acids. The CDR3 loop reads CASSLGQLTYEQYF. CDR3 in DNA: TGTGCCAGCAGTTTAGGACAGCTTACCTACGAGCAGTACTTC.

This clonotype was detected many times. The chain couples TRBV25-1 to TRBJ1-6; 9 nucleotides line up with TRBD1. The CDR3 extends over 14 amino acids. Germline V lookup: CDR1 MGHDK, CDR2 SYGVNS. The V and J ends lost 3 bases and 10 bases, in that order; junction bases with no gene match: 4. CDR3 protein: CASSDGTGWSPLHF. The CDR3 DNA is TGTGCCAGCAGTGACGGGACAGGGTGGTCACCCCTCCACTTT.

Many counts were recorded for this clonotype. The J gene is TRBJ2-7, the V gene TRBV11-1, with TRBD2 matching over 16 bases. V gave up 1 base and J gave up 6 bases; unmatched junction bases: 12. CDR3 size: 19 residues. CDR1 is SGHAT and CDR2 is FQDESV in the germline V gene (reference sequence). The CDR3 DNA is TGTGCCAGCAGCTTAGTGGGACTAGCGGGGGGGCACGCTTCCGGCGAGCAGTACTTC. Its protein is CASSLVGLAGGHASGEQYF. Looking up the rest from reference TRBV11-1 and TRBJ2-7 gives the full variable domain: EAEVAQSPRYKITEKSQAVAFWCDPISGHATLYWYRQILGQGPELLVQFQDESVVDDSQLPKDRFSAERLKGVDSTLKIQPAELGDSAMYLCASSLVGLAGGHASGEQYFGPGTRLTVT.

This clonotype was seen many times. The chain carries TRBV29-1 and TRBJ1-5; tentative D call: TRBD1 (5 bases). Deletions cut 4 bases from V and 2 bases from J, with 12 bases between. This CDR3 region has 14 residues. The germline gives CDR1 SQVTM, CDR2 ANQGSEA. The CDR3 loop is CSVGISRGNQPQHF. CDR3 DNA: TGCAGCGTTGGTATTAGCAGGGGCAATCAGCCCCAGCATTTT.

This clonotype was detected only a few times. CDR3 bases: TGTGCCAGCAGCCCAATTGGGACAGGTGACACTGAAGCTTTCTTT. Its protein product is CASSPIGTGDTEAFF. This sequence joins TRBV3-1 and TRBJ1-1; 8 nucleotides agree with TRBD1. Per germline, CDR1 LGHDT and CDR2 YNNKEL (reference sequence). The CDR3 has 15 amino acids. After removal of 4 bases from V and 3 bases from J, the junction contained 7 bases not matched to a gene.

This clonotype showed up many times. The chain carries TRBV6-2 or TRBV6-3 and TRBJ2-7; no firm D call. The CDR3 has 13 residues. The germline V gene has CDR1 MNHEY and CDR2 SVGEGT. Deletions cut 0 bases from V and 5 bases from J, with 8 bases between. CDR3 bases: TGTGCCAGCAGTTACTCGAGACGGGACGAGCAGTACTTC. Its protein product is CASSYSRRDEQYF.

This clonotype has a count of ten or more. The chain employs TRBV4-2 and TRBJ1-5, with 7 bases identical to TRBD1. After removal of 4 bases from V and 1 base from J, the junction contained 10 bases not matched to a gene. In germline, CDR1 is LGHNA, CDR2 YNFKEQ. The length of the CDR3 is 17 residues. The CDR3, as DNA: TGTGCCAGCAGCCCCGTCGAGGGACAGTTCAGCAATCAGCCCCAGCATTTT. Translation gives CASSPVEGQFSNQPQHF.

This clonotype was observed many times. This sequence joins TRBV11-3 and TRBJ1-2; D not resolved. V lost 5 bases, J lost 2 bases, and 12 bases lay in between. The CDR3 totals 14 residues. The germline CDR1 and CDR2 sequences are SGHNT and YENEEA. The CDR3 DNA reads as TGTGCCAGCAGCCCGGGGTCGGCAAACTATGGCTACACCTTC. It codes for CASSPGSANYGYTF.

This clonotype was detected ten times or more. The chain combines TRBV12-3 or TRBV12-4 with TRBJ1-2; 7 bases line up with TRBD1. CDR3 size: 13 residues. The V segment lost 7 bases and the J segment 7 bases; nucleotides outside the gene matches: 9. The CDR3 DNA reads TGTGCCAGCAACCCGGCCCAGGGGGTTGGCTACACCTTC. This translates into CASNPAQGVGYTF.

This clonotype has at least ten counts. V usage is TRBV12-3 or TRBV12-4 and J usage is TRBJ1-1, with D maybe TRBD1 (6 bases). Trimming took 4 bases from V and 1 from J, leaving 13 bases between them. The length of the CDR3 is 15 residues. The CDR3 sequence: CASSSTGRWNTEAFF. DNA for the CDR3: TGTGCCAGCAGTTCGACAGGTAGATGGAACACTGAAGCTTTCTTT.